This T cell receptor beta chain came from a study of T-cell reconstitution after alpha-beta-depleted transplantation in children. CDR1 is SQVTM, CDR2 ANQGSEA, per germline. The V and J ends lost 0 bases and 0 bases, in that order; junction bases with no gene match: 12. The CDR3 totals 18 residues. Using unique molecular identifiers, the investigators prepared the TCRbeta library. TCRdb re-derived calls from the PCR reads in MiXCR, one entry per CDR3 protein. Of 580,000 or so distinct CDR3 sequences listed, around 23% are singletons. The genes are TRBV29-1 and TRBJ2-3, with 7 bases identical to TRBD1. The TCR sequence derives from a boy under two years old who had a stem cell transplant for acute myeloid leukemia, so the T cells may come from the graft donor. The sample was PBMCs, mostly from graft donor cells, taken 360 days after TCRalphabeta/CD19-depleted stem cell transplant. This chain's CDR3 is CSVEDLPDTGASTDTQYF. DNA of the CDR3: TGCAGCGTTGAAGATCTTCCCGATACAGGGGCAAGCACAGATACGCAGTATTTT.